This record concerns one TCR beta chain sequence. Its matching antigen is unknown. Germline V lookup: CDR1 SGHKS, CDR2 YYEKEE (reference sequence). This CDR3 comprises 18 residues. Trimming pared 3 bases from V and 3 bases from J, leaving 23 bases between. This entry is derived from a study of radiation and T cells in renal cell carcinoma. Study conclusions and caveats: In blood, top tumor clones expanded by 2 weeks, shrinking by 4.

Time point described: blood 2 weeks post-SBRT. Treatment indicated: 15 Gy SBRT to primary tumor, nephrectomy 4 weeks later. Generated by immunoSEQ multiplex PCR, the TCRdb table keeps only in-frame clones and is missing some. The sample carries roughly 130,000 clones, 85% to 90% recorded once. The TCR sequence derives from a woman in her seventies with renal cell carcinoma. This rearrangement joins TRBV5-5 to TRBJ2-3; D remains ambiguous. Sequences were derived from blood, sampled from a patient whose treatment included radiotherapy and nephrectomy. DNA for the CDR3: TGTGCCAGCAGCTGGGGTTGGTTGGCCCCAGACGGGACAGATACGCAGTATTTT. Translated, it gives CASSWGWLAPDGTDTQYF.